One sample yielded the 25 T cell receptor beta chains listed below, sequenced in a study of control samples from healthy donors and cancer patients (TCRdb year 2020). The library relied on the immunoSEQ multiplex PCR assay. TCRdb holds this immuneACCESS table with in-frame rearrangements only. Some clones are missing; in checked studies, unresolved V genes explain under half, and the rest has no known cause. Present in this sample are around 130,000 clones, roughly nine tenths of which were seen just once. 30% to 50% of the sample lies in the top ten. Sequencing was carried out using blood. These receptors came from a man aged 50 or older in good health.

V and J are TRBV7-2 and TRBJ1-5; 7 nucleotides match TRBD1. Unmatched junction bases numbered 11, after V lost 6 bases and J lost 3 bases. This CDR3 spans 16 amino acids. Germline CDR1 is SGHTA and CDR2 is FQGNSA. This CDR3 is CASSYWTGAFNQPQHF. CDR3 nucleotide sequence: TGTGCCAGCAGTTATTGGACAGGCGCTTTCAATCAGCCCCAGCATTTT.

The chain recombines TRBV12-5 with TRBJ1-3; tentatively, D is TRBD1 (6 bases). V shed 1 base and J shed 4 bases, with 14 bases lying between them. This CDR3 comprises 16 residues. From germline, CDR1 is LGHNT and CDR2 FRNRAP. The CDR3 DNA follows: TGTGCTAGTGGTTTGGCTTCGACAGGCTCAGGAAACACCATATATTTT. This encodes CASGLASTGSGNTIYF.

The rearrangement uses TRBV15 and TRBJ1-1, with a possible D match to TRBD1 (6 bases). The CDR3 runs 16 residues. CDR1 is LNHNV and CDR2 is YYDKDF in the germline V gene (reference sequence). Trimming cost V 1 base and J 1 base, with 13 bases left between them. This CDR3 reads CATSRGGGARNTEAFF. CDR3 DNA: TGTGCCACCAGCAGAGGTGGGGGGGCGAGGAACACTGAAGCTTTCTTT.

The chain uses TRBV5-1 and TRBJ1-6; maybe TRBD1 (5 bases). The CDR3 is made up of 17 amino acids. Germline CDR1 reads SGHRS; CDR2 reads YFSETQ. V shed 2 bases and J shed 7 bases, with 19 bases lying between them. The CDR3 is CASSLGAQGQWNSPLHF. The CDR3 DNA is TGCGCCAGCAGCTTAGGTGCTCAGGGCCAATGGAATTCACCCCTCCACTTT.

The CDR3 nucleotides are TGTGCCAGCAGTTACCACCCGGGGACCCAGTACTTC. This sequence encodes CASSYHPGTQYF. The rearrangement links TRBV6-5 to TRBJ2-5; D is undetermined. The CDR3 has 12 amino acids. Trimming pared 2 bases from V and 7 bases from J, leaving 8 bases between. Germline CDR1 MNHEY, CDR2 SVGAGI.

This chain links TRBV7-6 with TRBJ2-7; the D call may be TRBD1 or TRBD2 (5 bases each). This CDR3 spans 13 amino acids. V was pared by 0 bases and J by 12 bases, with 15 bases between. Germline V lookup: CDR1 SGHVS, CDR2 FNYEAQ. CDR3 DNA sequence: TGTGCCAGCAGCTTAGCTCTTGGGACGGATCGGTACTTC. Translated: CASSLALGTDRYF.

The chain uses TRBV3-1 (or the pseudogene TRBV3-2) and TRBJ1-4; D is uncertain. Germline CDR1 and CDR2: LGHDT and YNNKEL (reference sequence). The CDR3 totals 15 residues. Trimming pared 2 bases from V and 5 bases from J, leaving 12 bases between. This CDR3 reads CASSQRSQMNEKLFF. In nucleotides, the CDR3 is TGTGCCAGCAGCCAAAGATCACAGATGAATGAAAAACTGTTTTTT.

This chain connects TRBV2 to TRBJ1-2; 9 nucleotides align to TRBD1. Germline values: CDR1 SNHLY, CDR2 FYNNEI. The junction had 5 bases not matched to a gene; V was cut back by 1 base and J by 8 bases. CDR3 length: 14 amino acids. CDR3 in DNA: TGTGCCAGCAGTGAAGGGGACAGGGCGAGGGGCTACACCTTC. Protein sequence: CASSEGDRARGYTF.

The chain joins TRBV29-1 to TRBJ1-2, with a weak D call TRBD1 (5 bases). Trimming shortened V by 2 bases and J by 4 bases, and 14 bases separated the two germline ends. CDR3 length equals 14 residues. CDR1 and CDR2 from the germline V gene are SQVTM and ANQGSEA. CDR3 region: CSVEWQGSPYGYTF. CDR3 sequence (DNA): TGCAGCGTTGAATGGCAGGGTAGCCCCTATGGCTACACCTTC.

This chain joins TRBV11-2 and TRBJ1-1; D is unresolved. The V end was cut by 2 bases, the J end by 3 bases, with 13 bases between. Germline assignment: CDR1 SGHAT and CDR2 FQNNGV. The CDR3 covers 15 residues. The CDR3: CASSLTEGLDTEAFF. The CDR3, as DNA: TGTGCCAGCAGCTTAACAGAGGGCCTGGACACTGAAGCTTTCTTT.

The CDR3 is CASTWGIATNEKLFF. For the CDR3, the DNA is TGTGCCAGCACCTGGGGAATTGCAACTAATGAAAAACTGTTTTTT. This chain links TRBV27 with TRBJ1-4; D gene unclear. Deletions cut 7 bases from V and 0 bases from J, with 12 bases between. CDR1 is MNHEY, CDR2 SMNVEV, per germline (reference sequence). The CDR3 covers 15 residues. The variable domain in full, with the rest retrieved from reference TRBV27 and TRBJ1-4, is EAQVTQNPRYLITVTGKKLTVTCSQNMNHEYMSWYRQDPGLGLRQIYYSMNVEVTDKGDVPEGYKVSRKEKRNFPLILESPSPNQTSLYFCASTWGIATNEKLFFGSGTQLSVL.

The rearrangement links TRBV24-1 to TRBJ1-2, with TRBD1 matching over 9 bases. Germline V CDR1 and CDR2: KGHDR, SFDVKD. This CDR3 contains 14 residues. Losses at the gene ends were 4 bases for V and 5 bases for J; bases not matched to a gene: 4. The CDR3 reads CATSDSGQGYGYTF. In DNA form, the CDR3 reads TGTGCCACCAGTGACTCGGGACAGGGTTATGGCTACACCTTC.

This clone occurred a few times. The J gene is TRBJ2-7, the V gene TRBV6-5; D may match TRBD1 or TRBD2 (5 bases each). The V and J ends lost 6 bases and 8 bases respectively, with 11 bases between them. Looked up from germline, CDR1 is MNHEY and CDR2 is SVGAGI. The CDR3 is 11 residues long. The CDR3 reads CASRGEGQQYF. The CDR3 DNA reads TGTGCCAGCAGGGGAGAGGGACAGCAGTACTTC.

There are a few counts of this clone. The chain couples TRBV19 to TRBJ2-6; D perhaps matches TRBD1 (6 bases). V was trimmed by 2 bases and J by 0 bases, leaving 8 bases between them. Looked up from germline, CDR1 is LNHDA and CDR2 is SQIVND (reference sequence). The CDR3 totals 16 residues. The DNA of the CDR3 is TGTGCCAGTAGTATAACCAGGGGCTCTGGGGCCAACGTCCTGACTTTC. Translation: CASSITRGSGANVLTF.

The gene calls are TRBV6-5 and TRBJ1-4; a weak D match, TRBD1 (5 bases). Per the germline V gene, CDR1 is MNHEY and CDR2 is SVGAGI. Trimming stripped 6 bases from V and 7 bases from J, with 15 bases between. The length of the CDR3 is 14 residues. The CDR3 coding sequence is TGTGCCAGCAGAACCGGGACGGGGGGTGAAAAACTGTTTTTT. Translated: CASRTGTGGEKLFF.

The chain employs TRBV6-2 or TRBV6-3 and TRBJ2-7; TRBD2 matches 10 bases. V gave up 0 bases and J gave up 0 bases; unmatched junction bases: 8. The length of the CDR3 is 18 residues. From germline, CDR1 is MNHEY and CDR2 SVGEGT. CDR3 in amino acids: CASSYSRLAGAHSYEQYF. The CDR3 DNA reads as TGTGCCAGCAGTTACTCGAGGCTAGCGGGGGCTCACTCCTACGAGCAGTACTTC.

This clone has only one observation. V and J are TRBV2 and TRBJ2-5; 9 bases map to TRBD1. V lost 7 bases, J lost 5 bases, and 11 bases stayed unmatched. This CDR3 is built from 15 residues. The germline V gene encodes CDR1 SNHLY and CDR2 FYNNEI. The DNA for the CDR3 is TGTGCCAGCACCAACAGGGGGCAGAGTCGTGAGACCCAGTACTTC. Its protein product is CASTNRGQSRETQYF.

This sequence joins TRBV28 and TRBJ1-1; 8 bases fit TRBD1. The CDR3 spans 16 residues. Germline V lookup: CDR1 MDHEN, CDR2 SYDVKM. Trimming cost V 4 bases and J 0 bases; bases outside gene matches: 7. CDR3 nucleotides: TGTGCCAGCAGTTCAACAGGGGGTAGGGTGAACACTGAAGCTTTCTTT. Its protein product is CASSSTGGRVNTEAFF.

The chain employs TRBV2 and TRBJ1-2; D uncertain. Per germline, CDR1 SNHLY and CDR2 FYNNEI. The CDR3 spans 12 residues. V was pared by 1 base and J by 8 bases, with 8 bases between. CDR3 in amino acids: CASSEGSSGYTF. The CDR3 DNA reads TGTGCCAGCAGTGAAGGGTCCTCGGGCTACACCTTC. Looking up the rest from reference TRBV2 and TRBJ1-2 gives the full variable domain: EPEVTQTPSHQVTQMGQEVILRCVPISNHLYFYWYRQILGQKVEFLVSFYNNEISEKSEIFDDQFSVERPDGSNFTLKIRSTKLEDSAMYFCASSEGSSGYTFGSGTRLTVV.

CDR3 amino acids: CAISDLQGGAFF. DNA for the CDR3: TGTGCCATCAGTGACCTACAGGGGGGAGCTTTCTTT. The chain joins TRBV10-3 to TRBJ1-1; 8 nucleotides align to TRBD1. Germline CDR1 reads ENHRY; CDR2 reads SYGVKD. V dropped 3 bases and J dropped 10; count of bases not matched to a gene: 4. This CDR3 comprises 12 residues.

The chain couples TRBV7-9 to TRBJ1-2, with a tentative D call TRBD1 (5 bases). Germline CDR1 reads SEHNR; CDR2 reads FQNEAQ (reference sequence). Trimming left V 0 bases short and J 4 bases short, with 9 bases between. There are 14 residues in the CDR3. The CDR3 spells CASSLAGVAYGYTF. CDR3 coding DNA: TGTGCCAGCAGCTTAGCAGGGGTGGCCTATGGCTACACCTTC.

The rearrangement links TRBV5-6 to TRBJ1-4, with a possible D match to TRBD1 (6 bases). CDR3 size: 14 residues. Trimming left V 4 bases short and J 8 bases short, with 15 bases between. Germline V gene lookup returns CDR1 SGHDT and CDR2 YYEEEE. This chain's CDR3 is CASSMRQVREKLFF. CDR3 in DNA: TGTGCCAGCAGCATGAGACAGGTTCGAGAAAAACTGTTTTTT.

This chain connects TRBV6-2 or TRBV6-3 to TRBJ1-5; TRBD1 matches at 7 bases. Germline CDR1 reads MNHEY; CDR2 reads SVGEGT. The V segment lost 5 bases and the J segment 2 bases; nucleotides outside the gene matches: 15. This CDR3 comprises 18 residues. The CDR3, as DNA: TGTGCCAGCAGTACGCCGGGACAGCTACTTTGGGGCAATCAGCCCCAGCATTTT. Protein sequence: CASSTPGQLLWGNQPQHF.

CDR3 loop: CASSRGRLNQPQHF. CDR3 coding DNA: TGTGCCAGCAGCAGGGGACGGCTCAATCAGCCCCAGCATTTT. This chain connects TRBV7-8 to TRBJ1-5; possibly TRBD1 for D (5 bases). V was clipped by 5 bases and J by 3 bases, with 11 bases between them. The germline V gene has CDR1 SGHVS and CDR2 FQNEAQ. The CDR3 totals 14 residues. The variable domain in full, completed from reference TRBV7-8 and TRBJ1-5, reads GAGVSQSPRYKVAKRGQDVALRCDPISGHVSLFWYQQALGQGPEFLTYFQNEAQLDKSGLPSDRFFAERPEGSVSTLKIQRTQQEDSAVYLCASSRGRLNQPQHFGDGTRLSIL.

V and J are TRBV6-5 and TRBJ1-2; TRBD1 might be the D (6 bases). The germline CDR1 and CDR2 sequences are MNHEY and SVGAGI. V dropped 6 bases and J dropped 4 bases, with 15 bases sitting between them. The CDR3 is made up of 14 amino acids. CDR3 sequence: CASSGTRQTYGYTF. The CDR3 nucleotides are TGTGCCAGCAGCGGGACAAGACAAACCTATGGCTACACCTTC.